This T cell receptor beta chain stems from a study of shared clonotypes between healthy human individuals. Study-wide results and caveats: In contrast to clonotypes shared by all four donors, non-shared clonotypes had lower generation probabilities. Sorted-subset sequencing was shown by rarefaction to be incomplete despite large depth.

V was pared by 2 bases and J by 3 bases, with 6 bases of the junction left unmatched. The CDR3 covers 15 residues. The germline CDR1 and CDR2 sequences are SGHTA and FQGNSA. Clones were sequenced by immunoSEQ multiplex PCR, and TCRdb holds only the in-frame ones, with some missing. The sample includes about 1.5 million clones, roughly 96% of them seen just once. The sample holds one count of this clone. Its antigen is as yet unknown. The rearrangement uses TRBV7-2 and TRBJ2-7; the match to TRBD1 covers 8 bases. This TCR came from a man aged 25 to 40 in good health. The specimen was naive CD4+ T cells sorted from blood. Specified subset: CD45RA+ positively selected. CDR3 nucleotide sequence: TGTGCCAGCAGCTTAACCGGGACAGGACTCTACGAGCAGTACTTC. It translates to CASSLTGTGLYEQYF.